The source of this T cell receptor beta chain is a study of blood T cells in healthy people across ages. Per-sample yields of isolated PBMCs were at least 6.5 million. Extractions gave at least 6 micrograms of total RNA per sample. General observations from the study: Roughly linearly, TCR beta diversity per million T cells fell as age increased.

This CDR3 is 16 amino acids long. Germline CDR1 MDHEN, CDR2 SYDVKM. The table lists this clonotype with a few counts. What it recognizes is unknown. Through a sample-barcoded 5' primer and a J-beta primer mix, a second PCR was run for about 6 to 12 cycles. In TCRdb, the 5' RACE reads were re-called with MiXCR into one record per CDR3 protein. The table lists some 760,000 distinct CDR3 sequences, roughly 25% of them singletons. This same sample was also part of a study on T cells of mothers and their children.

Material for sequencing was blood. The chain links TRBV28 to TRBJ2-1; 8 nucleotides agree with TRBD2. The DNA end lines up better with TRBJ2-5; the J call may be wrong. This sequence was found in a boy aged 5-17 years in good health. The DNA for the CDR3 is TGTGCCAGCAGACGTTGGGGACTAGGCTTAAAAGAGACCCAGTACTTC. It translates to CASRRWGLGLKETQYF.